This T cell receptor (beta chain) emerged from a study of blood T cell repertoires in COVID-19. As for the study in general: COVID-19 samples from acute and convalescent phases originated in the United States, Italy and Spain.

CDR1 is GTSNPN, CDR2 SVGIG, per germline (reference sequence). The CDR3 has 13 residues. Trimming stripped 3 bases from V and 2 bases from J, with 8 bases between. Authors' data handling: How many nucleated cells were present was estimated from reference gene primer amplification. The assay was immunoSEQ multiplex PCR, and TCRdb's table has in-frame clones only and misses some. The V and J calls and the clone size are those of that table, but D and trimming were determined from the DNA. The sample yields under 200,000 clones, roughly 80% seen once. It was during active infection that Seattle patients were enrolled and then longitudinally followed.

The sequencing input was peripheral blood. The TCR sequence derives from a middle-aged woman with COVID-19, enrolled during active disease. The chain couples TRBV30 to TRBJ2-1; D is perhaps TRBD2 (5 bases). The CDR3 region has the DNA TGTGCCTGGAGCCGCGGGCCCTACAATGAGCAGTTCTTC. Its protein is CAWSRGPYNEQFF.